This TCR beta chain appears in the sequencing data of a study of T cell responses to AZD1222 COVID-19 vaccine listed by TCRdb under 2021. The study in broad terms: Because spike-specific TCR depth and breadth did not differ between the two schedules, AZD1222 recipients who got a second dose at roughly 4 weeks were pooled with those who got a second dose at roughly 12 weeks. TCR sequencing covered more than 230 trial participants: 200 to 210 given two doses of AZD1222 and 26 given two doses of MenACWY control vaccine. Trial participants were enrolled by age into subgroups of 18-55, 56-69 and 70-plus years, and 148, 28 and 57 TCR-sequenced participants, respectively, were included in these subgroups. General study outcomes and caveats: Only a handful of AZD1222 recipients were SARS-CoV-2 seropositive at baseline, limiting conclusions about previously exposed vaccinees. Because no day 14 peak-response samples were available, repertoires were characterized only after the peak T cell response. A significant rise in spike-specific TCR breadth and depth was observed after two AZD1222 doses relative to day 0 and relative to MenACWY recipients. In the small 56-69-year group, the increase in depth fell short of significance, most likely because of low power. Vaccine-associated CD4 TCRs spanned the whole spike protein, with dominant responses in regions 160-218 and 743-854. Reportedly, close to half of the unique spike-specific TCRs recognized epitopes lying outside the regions that are mutated in the B.1.351 and B.1.1.7 variants. Participants were mostly white British, with more females than males. The authors suggested clonal diversity may have been underestimated.

Comments on this clone: Its recognized antigen is unknown. The sample holds no much larger clone one base away, and base qualities are not on file.

The label giving this sample's time point can be read as: baseline before first vaccination. Samples from vaccinated people were obtained from the UK trials COV001 and COV002, which included a single-blind randomized controlled phase 2/3 trial of AZD1222 (ChAdOx1 nCoV-19) in healthy adults. Trial participant PBMC samples were collected at day 0 and day 28 after the second dose for TCRbeta chain sequencing. The CDR3 regions of human TCRbeta chains were analyzed by immunosequencing. As for the authors' bioinformatics: Repertoire TCRs were matched against a reference library of SARS-CoV-2-specific TCRs generated with the MIRA antigen-specificity platform. Breadth was defined as the fraction of unique TCRs that were SARS-CoV-2-associated. Depth was defined as the fraction of total T cells that were SARS-CoV-2-associated. Using the MIRA data, every spike-specific TCR was mapped to the spike region that the TCR reacted to and assigned to either a CD4 or a CD8 class. Log10-transformed breadth and depth values were compared by one-way ANOVA with Sidak's multiple comparisons tests. Sourced from immuneACCESS, this table was stored by TCRdb with only in-frame sequences that have V and J called. A share of the clones is absent; for the studies checked, an unresolved V gene accounts for under half, and the remainder has no known explanation. V and J calls and clone size are given by that table; D and trimming were obtained from the DNA. Across this sample there are some 130,000 clones, with 75% to 90% seen only once. Together, the top ten hold roughly 2.3% of the sample.

The CDR3 runs 17 residues from the cysteine to the phenylalanine. Only the CDR3 region is kept as DNA, spanning 51 bases read in frame from base 1. Germline trimming: 2 bases from V, 8 bases from J; junction bases outside gene matches: 9. CDR1 and CDR2, looked up from the germline V gene, are KGHSH and LQKENI. This receptor chain uses TRBV18 and TRBJ2-1, and 13 bases in between align with TRBD2. This TCR came from an adult in good health. Sequences were derived from peripheral blood, sampled on day 0 of AZD1222 vaccination. The CDR3 region: CASSPTSGRADFHEQFF. The DNA sequence is given as TGTGCCAGCTCACCAACTAGCGGGAGGGCCGATTTCCATGAGCAGTTCTTC.